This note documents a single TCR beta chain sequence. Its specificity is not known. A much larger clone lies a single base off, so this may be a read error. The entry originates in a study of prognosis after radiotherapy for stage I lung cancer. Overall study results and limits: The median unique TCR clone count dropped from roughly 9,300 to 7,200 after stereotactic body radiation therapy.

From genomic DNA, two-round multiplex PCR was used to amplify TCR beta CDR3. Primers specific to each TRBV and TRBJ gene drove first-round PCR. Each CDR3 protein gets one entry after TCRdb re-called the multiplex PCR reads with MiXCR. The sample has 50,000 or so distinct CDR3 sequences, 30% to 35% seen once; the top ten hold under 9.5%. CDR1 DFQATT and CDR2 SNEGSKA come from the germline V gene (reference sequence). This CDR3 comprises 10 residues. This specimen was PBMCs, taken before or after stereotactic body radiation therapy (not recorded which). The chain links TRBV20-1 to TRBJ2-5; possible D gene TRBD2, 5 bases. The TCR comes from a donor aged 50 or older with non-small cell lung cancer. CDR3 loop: CSARGETKYF. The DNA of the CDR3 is TGCAGTGCTAGAGGGGAGACCAAGTACTTC.